The subject of this entry is one T cell receptor (beta chain). Its antigen is unidentified. The sample belongs to a study of response to subunit inactivated influenza vaccine. TCRdb reprocessed the RT-PCR reads via MiXCR and lists one record per CDR3 protein. Among hundreds of thousands of distinct CDR3 sequences listed, around 11% were seen once. Study conclusions and caveats: The authors proposed limited new T cell recruitment per seasonal influenza vaccination.

Germline V lookup: CDR1 LNHNV, CDR2 YYDKDF (reference sequence). CDR3 length equals 15 residues. V gave up 1 base and J gave up 2 bases; unmatched junction bases: 4. The TCR comes from a middle-aged man who received an inactivated influenza vaccine. The source material was PBMCs from blood, sampled on the day of vaccination. V is TRBV15 and J is TRBJ2-5; 7 nucleotides line up with TRBD1. CDR3 amino acids: CATSRGDSSQETQYF. The CDR3, as DNA: TGTGCCACCAGCAGAGGGGACAGTAGTCAAGAGACCCAGTACTTC.